This note documents a single T cell receptor beta chain sequence. Its target is unknown. The data derive from a study of shared clonotypes between healthy human individuals. Findings and caveats of the study: Non-shared clonotypes displayed generation probabilities falling below those of clonotypes present in all four donors.

The authors distributed each subset's genomic DNA evenly over several immunoSEQ plates. TCRdb's table, derived via immunoSEQ multiplex PCR, lists solely in-frame clones and lacks some. The profile shows about 2.3 million clones, 80% to 95% of them singletons. The donors were all Caucasian adults (living in Nashville, Tennessee). CD45RA-negative memory and CD45RA+ naive subsets were split from the CD4+ cells. The source of this sequence is a man aged 18 to 35 in good health. Some clones in this sample may be carry-over from other donors' samples. Sequences were obtained from naive CD4+ T cells from PBMCs. Specified subset: CD45RA+ positively selected.

The CDR3 region has the DNA TGTGCCAGCAGCCTGGGACAATCGCATCAGCCCCAGCATTTT. It codes for CASSLGQSHQPQHF. The gene calls are TRBV7-6 and TRBJ1-5; possibly TRBD1 for D (6 bases). There are 14 residues in the CDR3. V lost 5 bases and J lost 5, with 13 bases in between. Germline assignment: CDR1 SGHVS and CDR2 FNYEAQ.